Detailed here is one T cell receptor (beta chain). Its antigen is still unknown. Germline V gene data show CDR1 as SQVTM and CDR2 as ANQGSEA. Trimming cost V 6 bases and J 3 bases, with 8 bases left between them. CDR3 size: 11 residues. The PCR was carried out with 60 Vbeta primers and 13 Jbeta primers. Data came from immunoSEQ multiplex PCR; TCRdb stores just in-frame clones and leaves some out. This sample contains 120,000 to 150,000 clones. The sample originates from a study of cytomegalovirus exposure and HLA in healthy donors. Regarding the study as a whole: Reports credit the classifier with highly specific, highly sensitive diagnosis of cytomegalovirus status.

The J gene is TRBJ1-1, the V gene TRBV29-1; D ambiguous. This TCR was sampled from a man aged 40-49 years in good health and CMV-seronegative. Input material: PBMCs. The CDR3 DNA is TGCAGCGTCTTAAGCGACACTGAAGCTTTCTTT. This gives the protein CSVLSDTEAFF.